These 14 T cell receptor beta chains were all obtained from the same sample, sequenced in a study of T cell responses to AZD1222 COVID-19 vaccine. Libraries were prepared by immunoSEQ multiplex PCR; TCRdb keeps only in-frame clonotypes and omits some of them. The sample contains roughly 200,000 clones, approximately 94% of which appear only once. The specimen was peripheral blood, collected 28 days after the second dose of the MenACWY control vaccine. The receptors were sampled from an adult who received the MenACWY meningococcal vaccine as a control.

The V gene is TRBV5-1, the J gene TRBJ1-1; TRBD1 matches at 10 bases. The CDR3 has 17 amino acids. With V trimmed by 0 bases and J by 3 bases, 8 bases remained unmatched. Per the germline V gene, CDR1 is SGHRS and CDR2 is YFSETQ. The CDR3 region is CASSLGRQGAADTEAFF. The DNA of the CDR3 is TGCGCCAGCAGCTTGGGGCGACAGGGGGCAGCGGACACTGAAGCTTTCTTT.

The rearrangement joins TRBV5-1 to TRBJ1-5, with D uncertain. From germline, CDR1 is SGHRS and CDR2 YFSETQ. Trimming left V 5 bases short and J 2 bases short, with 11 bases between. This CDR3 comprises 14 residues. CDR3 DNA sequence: TGCGCCAGCAGGGCGGCCGTAGGCAATCAGCCCCAGCATTTT. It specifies CASRAAVGNQPQHF.

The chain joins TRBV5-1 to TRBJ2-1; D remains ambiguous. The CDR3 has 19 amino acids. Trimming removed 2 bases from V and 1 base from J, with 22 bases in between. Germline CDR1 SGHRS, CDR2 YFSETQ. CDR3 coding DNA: TGCGCCAGCAGCTTTCTCCCTTCTCCTGCCGGGTCGTCCTACAATGAGCAGTTCTTC. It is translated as CASSFLPSPAGSSYNEQFF.

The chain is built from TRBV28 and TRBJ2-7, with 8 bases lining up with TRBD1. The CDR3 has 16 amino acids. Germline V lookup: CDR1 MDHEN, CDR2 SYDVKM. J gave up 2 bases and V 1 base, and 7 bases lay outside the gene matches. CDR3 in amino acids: CASSLSPGQVTYEQYF. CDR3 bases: TGTGCCAGCAGTTTATCCCCGGGACAGGTAACCTACGAGCAGTACTTC.

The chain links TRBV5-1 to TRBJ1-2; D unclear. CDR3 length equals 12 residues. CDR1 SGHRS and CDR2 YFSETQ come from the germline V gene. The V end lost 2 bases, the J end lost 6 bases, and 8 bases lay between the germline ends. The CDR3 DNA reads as TGCGCCAGCAGCTTTGGGGATGATGGCTACACCTTC. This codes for CASSFGDDGYTF.

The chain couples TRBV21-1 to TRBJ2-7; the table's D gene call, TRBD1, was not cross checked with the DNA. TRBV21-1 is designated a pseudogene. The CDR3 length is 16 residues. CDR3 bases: TGTGCCAGCAGCAAAGCTGCCCAGTCATACTCCTACGAGCAGTACTTC. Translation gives CASSKAAQSYSYEQYF.

The CDR3 sequence: CASSIDSASEQFF. The CDR3 coding sequence is TGTGCCAGTAGTATAGACAGCGCCAGTGAGCAGTTCTTC. This rearrangement joins TRBV19 to TRBJ2-1; D is uncertain. The CDR3 has 13 amino acids. Germline assignment: CDR1 LNHDA and CDR2 SQIVND (reference sequence). The V end lost 0 bases, the J end lost 9 bases, and 9 bases lay between the germline ends.

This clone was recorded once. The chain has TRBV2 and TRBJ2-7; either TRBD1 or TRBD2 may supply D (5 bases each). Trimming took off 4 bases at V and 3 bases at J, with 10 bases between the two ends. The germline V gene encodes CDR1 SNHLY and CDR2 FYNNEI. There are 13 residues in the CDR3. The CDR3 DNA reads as TGTGCCAGCAGTGGGGGGACCTTCTACGAGCAGTACTTC. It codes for CASSGGTFYEQYF.

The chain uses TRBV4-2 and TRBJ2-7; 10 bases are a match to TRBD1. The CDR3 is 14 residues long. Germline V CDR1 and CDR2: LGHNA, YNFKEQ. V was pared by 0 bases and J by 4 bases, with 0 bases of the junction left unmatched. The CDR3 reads CASSQEGQGYEQYF. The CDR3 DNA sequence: TGTGCCAGCAGCCAAGAGGGACAGGGGTACGAGCAGTACTTC.

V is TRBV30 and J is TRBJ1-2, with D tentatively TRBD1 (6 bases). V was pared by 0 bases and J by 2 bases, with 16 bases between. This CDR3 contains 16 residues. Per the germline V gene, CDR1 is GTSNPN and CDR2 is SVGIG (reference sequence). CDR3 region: CAWSVLVGGQNYGYTF. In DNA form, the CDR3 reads TGTGCCTGGAGTGTACTGGTCGGGGGGCAGAACTATGGCTACACCTTC. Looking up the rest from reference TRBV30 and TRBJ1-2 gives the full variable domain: SQTIHQWPATLVQPVGSPLSLECTVEGTSNPNLYWYRQAAGRGLQLLFYSVGIGQISSEVPQNLSASRPQDRQFILSSKKLLLSDSGFYLCAWSVLVGGQNYGYTFGSGTRLTVV.

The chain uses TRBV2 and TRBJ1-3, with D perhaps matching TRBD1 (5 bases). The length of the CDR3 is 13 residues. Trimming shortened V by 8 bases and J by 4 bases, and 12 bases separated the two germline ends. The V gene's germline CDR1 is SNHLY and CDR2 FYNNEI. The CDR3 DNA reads TGTGCCAGCGGGGGAACAGCCGGAAACACCATATATTTT. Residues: CASGGTAGNTIYF.

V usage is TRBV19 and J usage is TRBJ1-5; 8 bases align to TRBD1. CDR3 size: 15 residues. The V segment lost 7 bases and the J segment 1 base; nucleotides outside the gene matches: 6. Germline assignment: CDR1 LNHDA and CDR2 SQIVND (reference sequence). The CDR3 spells CASNADRASNQPQHF. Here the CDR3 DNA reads TGTGCCAGTAACGCGGACAGGGCCAGCAATCAGCCCCAGCATTTT.

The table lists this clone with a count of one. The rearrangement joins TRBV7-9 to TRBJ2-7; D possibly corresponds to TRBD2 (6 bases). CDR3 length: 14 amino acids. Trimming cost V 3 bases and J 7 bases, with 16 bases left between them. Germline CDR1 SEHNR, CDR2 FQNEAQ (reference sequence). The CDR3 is CASSFSGRKGEQYF. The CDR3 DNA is TGTGCCAGCAGCTTCAGTGGGAGGAAGGGGGAGCAGTACTTC.

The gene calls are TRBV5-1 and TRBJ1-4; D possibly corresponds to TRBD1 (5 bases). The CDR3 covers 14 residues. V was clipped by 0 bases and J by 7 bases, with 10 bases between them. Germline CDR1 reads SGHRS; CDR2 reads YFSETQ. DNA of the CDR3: TGCGCCAGCAGCTTGGCCGGGGGAATTGAAAAACTGTTTTTT. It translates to CASSLAGGIEKLFF.